The clone carrying this TCR beta chain was seen only a few times. This specimen belongs to a study of early T cells in non-severe SARS-CoV-2 infection. Unique molecular identifiers (one per individual cDNA molecule) were attached. TCRdb analysed the 5' RACE reads with MiXCR anew, one entry per CDR3 protein. The sample has more than 90,000 distinct CDR3 sequences, about 12% seen once. Input material: whole blood. The receptor comes from an adult who was a healthcare worker with PCR-confirmed SARS-CoV-2 infection or an uninfected control (not recorded which).

The CDR3 protein is CASSLDAGLEQYF. The CDR3 DNA follows: TGTGCCAGCAGCTTAGATGCAGGGCTCGAGCAGTACTTC. The V and J genes are TRBV7-2 and TRBJ2-7, with D possibly being TRBD1 (5 bases). Germline CDR1 and CDR2: SGHTA and FQGNSA. V lost 1 base and J 6 bases, leaving 10 bases between the germline ends. The CDR3 totals 13 residues.